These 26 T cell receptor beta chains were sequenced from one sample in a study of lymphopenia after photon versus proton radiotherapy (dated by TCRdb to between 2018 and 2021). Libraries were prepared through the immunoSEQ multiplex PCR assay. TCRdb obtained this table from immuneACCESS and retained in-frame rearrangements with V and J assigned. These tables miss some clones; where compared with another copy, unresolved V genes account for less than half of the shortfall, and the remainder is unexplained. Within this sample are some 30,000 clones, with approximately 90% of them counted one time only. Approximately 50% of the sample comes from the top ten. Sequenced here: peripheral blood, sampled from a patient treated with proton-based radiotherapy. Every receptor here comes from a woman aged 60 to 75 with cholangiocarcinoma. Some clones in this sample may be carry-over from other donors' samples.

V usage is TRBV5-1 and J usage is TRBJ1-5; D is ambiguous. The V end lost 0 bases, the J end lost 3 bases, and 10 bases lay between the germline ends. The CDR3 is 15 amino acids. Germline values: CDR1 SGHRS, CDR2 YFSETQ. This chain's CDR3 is CASSLEGRNNQPQHF. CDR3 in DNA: TGCGCCAGCAGCTTGGAAGGACGGAACAATCAGCCCCAGCATTTT.

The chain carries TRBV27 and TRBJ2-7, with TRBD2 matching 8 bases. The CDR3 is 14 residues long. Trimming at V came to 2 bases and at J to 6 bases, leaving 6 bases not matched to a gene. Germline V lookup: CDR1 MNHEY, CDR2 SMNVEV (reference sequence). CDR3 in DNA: TGTGCCAGCAGTTTAAGGGGACTAGGTTTCGAGCAGTACTTC. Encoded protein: CASSLRGLGFEQYF.

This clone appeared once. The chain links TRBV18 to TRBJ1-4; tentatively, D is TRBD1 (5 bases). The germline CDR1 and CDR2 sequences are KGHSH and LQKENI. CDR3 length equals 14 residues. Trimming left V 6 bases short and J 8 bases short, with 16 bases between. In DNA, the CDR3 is TGTGCCAGCTCTACCCTGGGGGTAGAAGAAAAACTGTTTTTT. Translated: CASSTLGVEEKLFF.

This CDR3 reads CASSLASGSGETQYF. As DNA, the CDR3 is TGTGCCAGCAGCTTAGCTAGCGGGAGCGGGGAGACCCAGTACTTC. The chain carries TRBV7-2 and TRBJ2-5; TRBD2 matches at 9 bases. The CDR3 is 15 amino acids. V gave up 0 bases and J gave up 5 bases; unmatched junction bases: 4. Germline-derived CDR1 and CDR2 are SGHTA and FQGNSA.

The CDR3 sequence: CASSLDGLPIPNEQFF. In DNA form, the CDR3 reads TGCGCCAGCAGCTTGGATGGACTCCCTATCCCCAATGAGCAGTTCTTC. V is TRBV5-1 and J is TRBJ2-1, with a possible D match to TRBD2 (5 bases). Germline loops: CDR1 SGHRS, CDR2 YFSETQ. V dropped 0 bases and J dropped 6 bases, with 16 bases sitting between them. The CDR3 contains 16 residues.

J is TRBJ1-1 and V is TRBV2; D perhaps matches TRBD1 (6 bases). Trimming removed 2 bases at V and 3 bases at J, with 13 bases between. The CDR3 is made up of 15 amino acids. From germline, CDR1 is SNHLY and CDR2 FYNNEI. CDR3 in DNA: TGTGCCAGCAGTGAAAGTGGGGGGGCGGACACTGAAGCTTTCTTT. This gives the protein CASSESGGADTEAFF.

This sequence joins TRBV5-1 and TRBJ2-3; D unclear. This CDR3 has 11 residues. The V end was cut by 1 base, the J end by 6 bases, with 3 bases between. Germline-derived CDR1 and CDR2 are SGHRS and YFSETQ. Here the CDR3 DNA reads TGCGCCAGCAGCTTGCCCGATACGCAGTATTTT. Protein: CASSLPDTQYF.

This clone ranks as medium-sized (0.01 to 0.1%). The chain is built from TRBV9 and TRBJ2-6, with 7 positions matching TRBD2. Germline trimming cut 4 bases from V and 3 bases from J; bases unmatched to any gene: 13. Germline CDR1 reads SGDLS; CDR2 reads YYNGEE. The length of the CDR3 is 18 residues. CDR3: CASSPHGGGAFGANVLTF. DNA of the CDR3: TGTGCCAGCAGCCCCCACGGCGGGGGAGCTTTTGGGGCCAACGTCCTGACTTTC. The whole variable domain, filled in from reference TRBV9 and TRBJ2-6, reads DSGVTQTPKHLITATGQRVTLRCSPRSGDLSVYWYQQSLDQGLQFLIQYYNGEERAKGNILERFSAQQFPDLHSELNLSSLELGDSALYFCASSPHGGGAFGANVLTFGAGSRLTVL.

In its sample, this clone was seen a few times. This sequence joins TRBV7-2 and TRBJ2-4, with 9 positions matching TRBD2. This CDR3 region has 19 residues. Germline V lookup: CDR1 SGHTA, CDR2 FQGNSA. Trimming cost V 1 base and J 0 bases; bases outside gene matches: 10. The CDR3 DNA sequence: TGTGCCAGCAGCTTAGATTCTGGGGCTAGCGGGGTAGCCAAAAACATTCAGTACTTC. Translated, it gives CASSLDSGASGVAKNIQYF.

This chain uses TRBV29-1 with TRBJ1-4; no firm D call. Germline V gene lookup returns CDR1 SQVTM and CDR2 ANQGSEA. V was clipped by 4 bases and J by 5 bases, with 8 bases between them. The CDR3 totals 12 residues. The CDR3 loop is CSVGPINEKLFF. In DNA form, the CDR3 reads TGCAGCGTTGGGCCGATAAATGAAAAACTGTTTTTT.

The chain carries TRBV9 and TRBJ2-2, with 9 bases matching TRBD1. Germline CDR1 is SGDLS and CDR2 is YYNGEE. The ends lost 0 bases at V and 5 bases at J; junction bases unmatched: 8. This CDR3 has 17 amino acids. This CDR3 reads CASSVGPAQGATGELFF. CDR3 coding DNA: TGTGCCAGCAGCGTAGGGCCCGCACAGGGGGCAACCGGGGAGCTGTTTTTT. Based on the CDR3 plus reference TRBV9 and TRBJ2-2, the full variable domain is DSGVTQTPKHLITATGQRVTLRCSPRSGDLSVYWYQQSLDQGLQFLIQYYNGEERAKGNILERFSAQQFPDLHSELNLSSLELGDSALYFCASSVGPAQGATGELFFGEGSRLTVL.

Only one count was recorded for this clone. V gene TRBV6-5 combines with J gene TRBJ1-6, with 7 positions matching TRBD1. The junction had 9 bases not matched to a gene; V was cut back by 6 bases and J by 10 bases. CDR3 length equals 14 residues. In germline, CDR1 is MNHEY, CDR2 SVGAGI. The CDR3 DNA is TGTGCCAGCAGACCCGAGACAGGGAACTCACCCCTCCACTTT. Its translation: CASRPETGNSPLHF.

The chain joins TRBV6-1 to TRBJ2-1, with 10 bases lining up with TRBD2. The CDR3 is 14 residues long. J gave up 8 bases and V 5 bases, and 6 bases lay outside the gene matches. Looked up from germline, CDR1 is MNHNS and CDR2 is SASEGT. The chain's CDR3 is CASSPSGGSDEQFF. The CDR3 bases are TGTGCCAGCAGTCCTAGCGGGGGTAGCGATGAGCAGTTCTTC.

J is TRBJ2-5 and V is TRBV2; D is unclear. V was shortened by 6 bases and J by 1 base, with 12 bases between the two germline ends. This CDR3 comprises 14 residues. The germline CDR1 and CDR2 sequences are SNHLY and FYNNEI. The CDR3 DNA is TGTGCCAGCAGGAGGCACCCTCCCCAAGAGACCCAGTACTTC. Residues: CASRRHPPQETQYF.

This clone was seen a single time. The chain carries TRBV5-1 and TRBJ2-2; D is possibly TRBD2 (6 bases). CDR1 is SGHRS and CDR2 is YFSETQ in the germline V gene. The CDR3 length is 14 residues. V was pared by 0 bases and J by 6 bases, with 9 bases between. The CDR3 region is CASSLVAGSGELFF. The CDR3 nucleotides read TGCGCCAGCAGCTTGGTGGCGGGGTCCGGGGAGCTGTTTTTT.

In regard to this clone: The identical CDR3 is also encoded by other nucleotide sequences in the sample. CDR3 sequence: CASSPSVNTGELFF. CDR3 bases: TGTGCCAGCTCACCATCCGTAAACACCGGGGAGCTGTTTTTT. V and J are TRBV18 and TRBJ2-2; unclear D gene. V lost 2 bases and J lost 2, with 6 bases in between. Germline values: CDR1 KGHSH, CDR2 LQKENI. CDR3 length equals 14 residues.

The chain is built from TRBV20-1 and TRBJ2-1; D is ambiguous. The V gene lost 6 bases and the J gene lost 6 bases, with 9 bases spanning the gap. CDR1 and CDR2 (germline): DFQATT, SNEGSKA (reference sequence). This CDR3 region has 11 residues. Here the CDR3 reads CSAGLGNEQFF. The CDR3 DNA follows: TGCAGTGCGGGCCTTGGCAATGAGCAGTTCTTC.

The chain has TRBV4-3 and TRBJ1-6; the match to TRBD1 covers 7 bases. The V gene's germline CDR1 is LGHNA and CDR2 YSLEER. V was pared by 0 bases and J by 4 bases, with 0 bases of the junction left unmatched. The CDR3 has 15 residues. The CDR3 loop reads CASSQEGQYNSPLHF. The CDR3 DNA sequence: TGCGCCAGCAGCCAAGAGGGACAGTATAATTCACCCCTCCACTTT.

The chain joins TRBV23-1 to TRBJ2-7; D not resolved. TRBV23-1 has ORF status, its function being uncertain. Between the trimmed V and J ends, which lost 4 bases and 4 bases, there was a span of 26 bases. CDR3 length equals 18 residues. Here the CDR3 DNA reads TGCGCCAGCAGTCTAAGGCACTCCCGCCTCCCTTTACGATACGAGCAGTACTTC. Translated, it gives CASSLRHSRLPLRYEQYF.

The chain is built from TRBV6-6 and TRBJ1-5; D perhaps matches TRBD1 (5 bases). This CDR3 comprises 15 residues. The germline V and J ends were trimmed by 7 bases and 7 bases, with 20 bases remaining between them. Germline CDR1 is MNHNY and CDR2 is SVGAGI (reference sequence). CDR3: CASTVTAAGRQPQHF. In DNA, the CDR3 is TGTGCCAGCACCGTTACGGCTGCAGGGCGCCAGCCCCAGCATTTT.

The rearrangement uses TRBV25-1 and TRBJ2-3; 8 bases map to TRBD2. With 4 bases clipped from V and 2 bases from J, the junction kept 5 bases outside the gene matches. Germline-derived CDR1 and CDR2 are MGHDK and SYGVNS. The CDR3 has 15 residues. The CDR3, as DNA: TGTGCCAGCAGTGCCCCGGGACTAGTCACAGATACGCAGTATTTT. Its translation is CASSAPGLVTDTQYF.

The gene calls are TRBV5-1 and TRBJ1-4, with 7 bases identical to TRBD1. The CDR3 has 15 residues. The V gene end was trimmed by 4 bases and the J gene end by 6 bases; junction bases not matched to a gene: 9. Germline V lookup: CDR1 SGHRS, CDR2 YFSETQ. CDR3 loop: CASSEGQLRDEKLFF. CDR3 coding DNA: TGCGCCAGCAGCGAGGGACAGCTTAGGGATGAAAAACTGTTTTTT.

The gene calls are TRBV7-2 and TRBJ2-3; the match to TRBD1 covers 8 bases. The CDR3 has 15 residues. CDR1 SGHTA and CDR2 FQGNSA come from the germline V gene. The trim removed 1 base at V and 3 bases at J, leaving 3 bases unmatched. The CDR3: CASSLEQGATDTQYF. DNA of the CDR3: TGTGCCAGCAGCTTAGAGCAGGGGGCTACAGATACGCAGTATTTT.

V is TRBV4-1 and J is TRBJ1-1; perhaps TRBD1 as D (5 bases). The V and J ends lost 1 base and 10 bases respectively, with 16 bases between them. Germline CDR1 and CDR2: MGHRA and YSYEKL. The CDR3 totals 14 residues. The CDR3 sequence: CASSQARQGFGAFF. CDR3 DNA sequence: TGCGCCAGCAGCCAAGCGAGGCAGGGCTTTGGAGCTTTCTTT.

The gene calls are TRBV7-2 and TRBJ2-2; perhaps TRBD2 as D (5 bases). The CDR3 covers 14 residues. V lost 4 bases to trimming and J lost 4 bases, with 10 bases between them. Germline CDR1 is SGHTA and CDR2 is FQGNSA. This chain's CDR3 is CASSSGLGTGELFF. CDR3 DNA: TGTGCCAGCAGCTCCGGACTGGGCACCGGGGAGCTGTTTTTT.

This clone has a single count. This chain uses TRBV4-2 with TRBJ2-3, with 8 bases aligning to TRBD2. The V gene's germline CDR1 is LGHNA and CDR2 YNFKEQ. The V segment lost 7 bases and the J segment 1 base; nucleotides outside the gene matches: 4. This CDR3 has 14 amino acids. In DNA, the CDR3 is TGTGCCAGCACCCCGGGGGGGGGCACAGATACGCAGTATTTT. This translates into CASTPGGGTDTQYF.